This entry is about one T cell receptor (beta chain). Its binding antigen is unknown. The record has no base qualities; no much larger clone is one base away. The data originate from a study of cytomegalovirus exposure and HLA in healthy donors (dated by TCRdb to about 2017). About the study as a whole: An earlier analysis of several hundred of the donors reported roughly 300 Gb of sequence data and about 100 million unique TCR beta sequences from 150 million to 200 million T cells. Roughly 300 gigabases of sequencing data and approximately 93 million unique TCR sequences were included in an early release covering about 620 HLA-typed donors. Among the roughly 370 genotyped donors, 75% to 90% belonged to the genetic ancestry cluster associated with self-reported Caucasian donors. The study aimed to test whether signatures of past pathogen exposure could be identified by cataloging public T cell receptors. The study profiled the T cell repertoires of fewer than 850 subjects by immunosequencing and related them to cytomegalovirus serostatus. In addition to the first cohort of hundreds of subjects, a separate validation cohort of 130 or so different subjects was used. To predict cytomegalovirus infection status, the study brought together high-throughput TCR immunosequencing, statistical association of individual TCRs with disease status, and machine learning. To study patterns of TCR occurrence, a later analysis re-analyzed previously published TCR beta repertoires from 700 or so donors and added high-resolution HLA genotyping. In the later analysis, no new phenotypic data were used to find candidate immune exposures; instead, reliance was placed on TCR beta sequences and their occurrence across donors. An earlier analysis of 450 to 750 of the donors used high-throughput TCR beta sequencing to judge whether each TCR beta V gene segment behaved as functional or pseudogenic. Donor age, sex, ethnicity and CMV serostatus were compiled alongside the repertoire data. A later genetic analysis took genome-wide SNP genotypes for about 55% of the 666 donors and used that subset as a discovery cohort. All discovery cohort repertoires had been generated using a single sequencing platform. HLA typing covered class I and class II loci at four-digit resolution. The number of typed donors differed by locus: about 620-640 for A, B, C, DRB1 and DQB1; 500 to 550 for DQA1; around 610 for DPA1; and some 430 for DPB1. Four to six DR-DQ haplotypes were handled as single units for association and clustering, since linkage in the cohort was strong. Across 300 to 400 genotyped donors of the cohort, an average of about 220,000 unique TCR beta nucleotide sequences per donor were sequenced, and 15% to 20% of those sequences were non-productive.

The cohort was made up of under 800 healthy bone marrow donors. All cohort members were sampled while nominally healthy, although unrecorded immune exposures were likely present. The donor was CMV seropositive and was included in the group of 250 to 300 seropositive cohort members. A peripheral blood sample was collected from each donor, and TCR beta sequencing was performed on peripheral blood mononuclear cells. The Qiagen DNeasy Blood Extraction Kit was used to extract genomic DNA from the blood cell samples. The investigation overall reported the following: In a later analysis, HLA-associated TCR beta chains showed more clonal expansion and lower generation probabilities than non-associated chains that were equally common. The cohort was sequenced for TCR beta chains only, and without alpha or paired-chain data the features that could be detected were limited. According to a later analysis, TCR association rates differed among HLA loci, with DRB1 alleles showing the most associated TCRs and HLA-C alleles showing the fewest. A later analysis found that most CMV-associated TCR beta chains appeared HLA-restricted, with HLA associations seemingly driven largely by CMV exposure. In vitro tests confirmed that a few of the cytomegalovirus-associated TCR beta chains recognize cytomegalovirus antigens. Specific HLA alleles were associated with about 17,000 TCR beta sequences at a false discovery rate of 0.05 in a later analysis. An association between a missense DCLRE1C variant and V-gene and J-gene trimming of TCR beta chains was found in a later genetic analysis and replicated in an independent cohort. Around 16 rarely observed V segments, including chromosome 9 orphons, were excluded from the earlier analysis of approximately 600 of the donors because counts were too low. Most TCR sequences were seen in very few donors, while some public TCRs were found in many individuals. A later analysis reported that several top co-occurrence clusters appeared linked to parvovirus B19, influenza, CMV and Epstein-Barr virus. Because the 87-base-pair reads could not distinguish some IMGT-functional V segments, including TRBV6-2 and TRBV6-3, those segments were excluded. In an earlier analysis of fewer than 750 of the donors, most TCR beta V segments were observed in productive rearrangements about 90% or about 30% of the time, broadly matching IMGT annotations. Because some donors lacked HLA typing at each locus, the association tests relied only on the typed subset. In a later genetic analysis, fewer N-insertions in productive TCRs were reported among donors in an Asian-associated ancestry cluster than the approximately 670-donor mean. A cluster of highly shared sequence variants was judged likely to be a technical artifact of the sequencing pipeline. CMV serostatus was the only immune exposure information available for the cohort. Cytomegalovirus status was reported to be diagnosed by the classifier with high specificity and sensitivity in both the original and validation cohorts. The study listed 170 or so TCR beta chains as associated with cytomegalovirus. Correlated functional status among segregating V segments might be attributable to linkage disequilibrium, but an unknown experimental factor could not be ruled out. According to the authors, the approach could potentially be generalized to other disease states and immunological phenotypes. A further reported finding was that TCR beta sequences accurately predicted the HLA-A and HLA-B alleles for most subjects in the first cohort. Sequencing depth was assumed to be roughly uniform across donors in the presence/absence analyses, though that assumption may not hold. When HLA alleles, especially DR and DQ, strongly co-occurred, TCR associations were difficult to assign to individual alleles.

From the cysteine through the phenylalanine, the CDR3 covers 14 amino acids. The kept DNA is CDR3 alone, 42 bases in frame from the first base. V is pared back by 5 bases and J by 6 bases, with 15 bases lying between the germline termini. Taken from the germline V gene (reference sequence), the CDR1 and CDR2 loops are PRHDT and FYEKMQ. Library method: the immunoSEQ multiplex PCR assay. The multiplex PCR relied on a mix of 60 forward primers for TCR Vbeta segments and 13 reverse primers for TCR Jbeta segments. The CDR3 region of rearranged TCR beta genes was amplified from genomic DNA by a multiplex PCR assay. Amplified TCR beta libraries were sequenced as 87-base-pair reads on the Illumina HiSeq System. Per the source publication's procedure: In a later analysis, 77 million or so unique TCR beta chains were counted across the roughly 610 repertoires, and roughly 11 million of these chains were shared by at least two donors. Raw reads were error-corrected and collapsed into unique sequences with a nearest-neighbor algorithm that merged closely related sequences to remove PCR and sequencing errors. To assign V, D and J gene segments, CDR3 sequences were aligned to IMGT reference sequences. Each retained sequence needed at least a six-nucleotide match to both a V gene segment and a J gene segment. Rearrangements were classified as productive when the CDR3 lacked stop codons and remained in frame with V and J, and all other rearrangements were classified as non-productive. CDR3 was defined by IMGT convention, running from the second conserved V-encoded cysteine to the conserved J-encoded phenylalanine. The earlier analysis of a few hundred of the donors excluded any sequence lacking an unambiguous match to a single V gene segment. In an earlier analysis of 587 of the donors, a V segment was called functional when productive rearrangements were above 56.7%, and segregating when the standard deviation between donors exceeded 5%. A statistical classification framework was built for diagnosing cytomegalovirus status from the catalog of TCR beta chain sequences. V and J gene assignment, in a later analysis, came from comparing TCR nucleotide sequences with IMGT/GENE-DB human TR gene sequences. Using the TCRdist pipeline, a later analysis assigned CDR3 sequences along with most-parsimonious VDJ recombination scenarios. A later analysis defined each TCR beta chain by its CDR3 amino acid sequence plus V-gene family, and excluded reads lacking a unique V-gene family. A later analysis removed 500 to 650 highly shared, low-generation-probability nucleotide sequences to deal with suspected cross-contamination and a sequencing artifact. For each public chain, a later analysis derived a clonal expansion index from normalized ranks of inferred template counts within each repertoire. A later analysis computed generation probabilities with a VDJ recombination model fitted to out-of-frame rearrangements, and checked the results against IGoR. In a later analysis, hypergeometric tests were used to score TCR-TCR, TCR-HLA and TCR-CMV co-occurrence, with a repertoire-size bias correction applied to TCR pairs. In a later analysis, false discovery rates were estimated by permuting HLA or CMV assignments 20 times. In a later analysis, co-occurring TCRs were grouped using DBSCAN, with TCRdist sequence similarity added in when clustering inside HLA-allele-positive subsets. Co-occurrence clustering excluded repertoires with fewer than 30,000 or more than 120,000 public chains, plus five with anomalous nucleotide sharing. TCRdb obtained this table from immuneACCESS and retained in-frame rearrangements with V and J assigned. These tables miss some clones; where compared with another copy, unresolved V genes account for less than half of the shortfall, and the remainder is unexplained. Clone size and V and J calls were adopted from that table, with D and trimming inferred from the DNA. The sample records approximately 160,000 clones, approximately 85% of which are singletons. The top ten constitute around 0.91% of the sample.

Recombination joined TRBV13 with TRBJ2-3; a weak D assignment points to TRBD2 (5 bases agree). The material sequenced was PBMCs. The clonotype originates from a girl aged 2 to 10 in good health and CMV-seropositive. The CDR3 amino acid sequence is: CASSLGGPGDTQYF. The nucleotide sequence reads TGTGCCAGCAGCCTCGGTGGCCCGGGGGATACGCAGTATTTT.